This T cell receptor (beta chain) was captured by sequencing in a study of control samples from healthy donors and cancer patients. The protocol was immunoSEQ multiplex PCR, while the TCRdb copy is restricted to in-frame clones and leaves out a portion. The repertoire holds approximately 230,000 clones, approximately 80% seen once, with less than 15% in the top ten. CDR3 length: 14 amino acids. V lost 6 bases and J lost 5; bases outside the gene matches: 10. Germline CDR1 reads MDHEN; CDR2 reads SYDVKM. Sequences were obtained from PBMCs. The rearrangement links TRBV28 to TRBJ2-7, with 7 positions matching TRBD1. This TCR came from a woman aged 55 to 70 with lung cancer. The CDR3, as DNA: TGTGCCAGCAGCTCGGAGACAGGGAGCCACGAGCAGTACTTC. This codes for CASSSETGSHEQYF. The whole variable domain, remainder taken from reference TRBV28 and TRBJ2-7, is DVKVTQSSRYLVKRTGEKVFLECVQDMDHENMFWYRQDPGLGLRLIYFSYDVKMKEKGDIPEGYSVSREKKERFSLILESASTNQTSMYLCASSSETGSHEQYFGPGTRLTVT.